This T cell receptor beta chain derives from a study of blood T cell repertoires in COVID-19. Study-wide background: Sites in the United States, Italy and Spain provided acute and convalescent COVID-19 samples.

V lost 4 bases to trimming and J lost 4 bases; unmatched junction nucleotides: 12. Germline V CDR1 and CDR2: SEHNR, FQNEAQ (reference sequence). The CDR3 is 17 residues long. Authors' data handling: Reference gene primer amplification gave estimated nucleated cell counts. Sequenced by immunoSEQ multiplex PCR; TCRdb stores in-frame clones only, minus some. That table gives V, J and clone size, and the DNA gave D and trimming. The sample carries about 81,000 clones, about 86% recorded once. Sequencing was performed on peripheral blood. The TCR originated in a woman aged 80 or older with acute or convalescent COVID-19. V and J are TRBV7-9 and TRBJ2-3, with 9 bases matching TRBD1. The DNA for the CDR3 is TGTGCCAGCAGCTCCTACAGGGGGCGAAGGGTCGCAGATACGCAGTATTTT. This gives the protein CASSSYRGRRVADTQYF.